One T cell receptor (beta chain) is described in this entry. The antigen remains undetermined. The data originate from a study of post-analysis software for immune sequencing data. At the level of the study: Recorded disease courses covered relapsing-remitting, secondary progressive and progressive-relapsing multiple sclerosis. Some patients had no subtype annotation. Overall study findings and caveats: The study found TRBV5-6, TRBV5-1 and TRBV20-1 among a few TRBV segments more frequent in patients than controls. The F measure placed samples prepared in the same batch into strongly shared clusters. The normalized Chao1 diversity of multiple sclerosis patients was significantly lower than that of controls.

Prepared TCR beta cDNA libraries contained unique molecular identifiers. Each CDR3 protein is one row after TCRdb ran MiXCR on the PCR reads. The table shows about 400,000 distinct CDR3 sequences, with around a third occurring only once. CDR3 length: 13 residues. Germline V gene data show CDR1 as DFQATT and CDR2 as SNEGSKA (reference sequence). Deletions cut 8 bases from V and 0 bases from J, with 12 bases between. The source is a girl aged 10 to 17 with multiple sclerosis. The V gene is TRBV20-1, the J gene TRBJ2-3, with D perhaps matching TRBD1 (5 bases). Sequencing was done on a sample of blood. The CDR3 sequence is CSWAGPSTDTQYF. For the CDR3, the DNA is TGCAGTTGGGCAGGGCCCAGCACAGATACGCAGTATTTT.